This TCR beta chain stems from a study of T-cell reconstitution after alpha-beta-depleted transplantation in children. Unique molecular identifiers were incorporated into the prepared TCRbeta library. TCRdb re-derived calls from the PCR reads in MiXCR, one entry per CDR3 protein. Of about 120,000 distinct CDR3 sequences listed, 10% are singletons. There are 13 residues in the CDR3. Germline V CDR1 and CDR2: SNHLY, FYNNEI. The V end was cut by 4 bases, the J end by 3 bases, with 8 bases between. This clonotype was seen ten or more times. The material sequenced was PBMCs from the stem cell graft donor, taken from the stem cell graft. The rearrangement joins TRBV2 to TRBJ2-3; no clear D. The clonotype comes from a human donor who donated a stem cell graft to a child with acute lymphoblastic leukemia. DNA for the CDR3: TGTGCCAGCAGTGCAACGAGAACAGATACGCAGTATTTT. It translates to CASSATRTDTQYF.